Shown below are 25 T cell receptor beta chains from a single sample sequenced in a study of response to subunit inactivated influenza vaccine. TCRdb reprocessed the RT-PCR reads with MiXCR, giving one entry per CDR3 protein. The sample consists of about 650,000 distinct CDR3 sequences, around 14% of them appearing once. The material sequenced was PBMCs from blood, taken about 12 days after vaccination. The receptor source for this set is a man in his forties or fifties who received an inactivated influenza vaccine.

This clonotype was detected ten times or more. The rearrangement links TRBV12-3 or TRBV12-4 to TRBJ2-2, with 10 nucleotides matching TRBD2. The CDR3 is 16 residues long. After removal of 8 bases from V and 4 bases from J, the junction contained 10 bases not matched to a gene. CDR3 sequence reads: CASLAQRGGITGELFF. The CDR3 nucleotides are TGTGCCAGCCTGGCCCAGCGGGGGGGCATCACCGGGGAGCTGTTTTTT.

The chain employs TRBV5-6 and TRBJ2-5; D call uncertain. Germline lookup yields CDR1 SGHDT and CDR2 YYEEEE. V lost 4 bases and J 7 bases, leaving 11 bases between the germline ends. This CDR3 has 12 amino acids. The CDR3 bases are TGTGCCAGCAGCCCTGGGCCAAGGACCCAGTACTTC. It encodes CASSPGPRTQYF.

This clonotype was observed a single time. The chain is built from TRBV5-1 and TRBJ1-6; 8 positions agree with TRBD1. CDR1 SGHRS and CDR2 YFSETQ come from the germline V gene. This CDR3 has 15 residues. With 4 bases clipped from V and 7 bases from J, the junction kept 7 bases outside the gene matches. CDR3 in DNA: TGCGCCAGCAGCGACGTACAGGGGGGGAATTCACCCCTCCACTTT. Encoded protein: CASSDVQGGNSPLHF.

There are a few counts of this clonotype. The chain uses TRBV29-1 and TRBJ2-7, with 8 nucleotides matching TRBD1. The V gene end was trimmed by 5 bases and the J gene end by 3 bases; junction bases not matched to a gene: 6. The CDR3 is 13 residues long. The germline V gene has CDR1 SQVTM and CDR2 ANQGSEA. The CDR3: CSVRDRTDYEQYF. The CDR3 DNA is TGCAGCGTTAGGGACAGGACGGACTACGAGCAGTACTTC.

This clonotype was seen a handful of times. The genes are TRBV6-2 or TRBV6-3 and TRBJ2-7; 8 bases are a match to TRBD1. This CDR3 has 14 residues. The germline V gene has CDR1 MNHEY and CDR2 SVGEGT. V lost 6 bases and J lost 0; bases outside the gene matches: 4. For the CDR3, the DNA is TGTGCCAGCAGATCGGACAGGGTCTCCTACGAGCAGTACTTC. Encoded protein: CASRSDRVSYEQYF.

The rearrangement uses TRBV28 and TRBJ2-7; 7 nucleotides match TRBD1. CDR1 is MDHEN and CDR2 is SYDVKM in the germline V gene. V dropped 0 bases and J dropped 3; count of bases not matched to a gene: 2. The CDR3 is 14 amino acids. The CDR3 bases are TGTGCCAGCAGTTTATGGGGACAGTTCTACGAGCAGTACTTC. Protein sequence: CASSLWGQFYEQYF.

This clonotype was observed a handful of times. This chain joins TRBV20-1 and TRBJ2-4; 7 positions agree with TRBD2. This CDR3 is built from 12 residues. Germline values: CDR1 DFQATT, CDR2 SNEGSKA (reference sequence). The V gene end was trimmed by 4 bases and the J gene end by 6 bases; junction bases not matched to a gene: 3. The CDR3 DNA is TGCAGTGCTACAGGGAGGGGAAACATTCAGTACTTC. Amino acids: CSATGRGNIQYF.

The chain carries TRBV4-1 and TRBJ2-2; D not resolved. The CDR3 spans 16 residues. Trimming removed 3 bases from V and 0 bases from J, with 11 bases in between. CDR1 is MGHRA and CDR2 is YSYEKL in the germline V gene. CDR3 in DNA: TGCGCCAGCAGCCACTTTCGGGCAGCGAACACCGGGGAGCTGTTTTTT. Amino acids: CASSHFRAANTGELFF.

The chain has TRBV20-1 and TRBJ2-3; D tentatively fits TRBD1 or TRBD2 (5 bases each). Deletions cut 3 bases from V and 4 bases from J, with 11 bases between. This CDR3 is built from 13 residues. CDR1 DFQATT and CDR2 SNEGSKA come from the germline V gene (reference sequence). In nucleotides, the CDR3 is TGCAGTGCTAGTGATGGGGGAGCAGATACGCAGTATTTT. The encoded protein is CSASDGGADTQYF.

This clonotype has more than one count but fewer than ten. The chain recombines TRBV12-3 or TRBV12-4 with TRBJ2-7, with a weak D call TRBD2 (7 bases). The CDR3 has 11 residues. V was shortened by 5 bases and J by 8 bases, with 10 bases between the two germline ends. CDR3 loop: CASSGGAQQYF. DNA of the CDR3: TGTGCCAGCAGTGGGGGGGCGCAGCAGTACTTC.

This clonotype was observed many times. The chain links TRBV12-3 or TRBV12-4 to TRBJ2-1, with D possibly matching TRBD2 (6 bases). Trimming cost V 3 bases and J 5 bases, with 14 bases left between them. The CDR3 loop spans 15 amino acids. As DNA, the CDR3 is TGTGCCAGCAGTTTGGGCGGGGCCTACGACAATGAGCAGTTCTTC. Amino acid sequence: CASSLGGAYDNEQFF.

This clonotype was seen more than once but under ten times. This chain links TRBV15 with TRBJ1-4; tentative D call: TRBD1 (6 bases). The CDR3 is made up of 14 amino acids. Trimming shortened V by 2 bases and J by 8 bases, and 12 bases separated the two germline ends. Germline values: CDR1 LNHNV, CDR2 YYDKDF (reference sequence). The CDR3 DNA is TGTGCCACCAGCAGAACAGGGCCTCTCGAAAAACTGTTTTTT. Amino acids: CATSRTGPLEKLFF.

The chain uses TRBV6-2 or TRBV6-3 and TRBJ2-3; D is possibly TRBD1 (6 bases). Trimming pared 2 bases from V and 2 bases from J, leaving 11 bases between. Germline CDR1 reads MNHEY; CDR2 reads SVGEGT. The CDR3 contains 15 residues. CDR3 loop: CASSYGGEFTDTQYF. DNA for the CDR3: TGTGCCAGCAGTTACGGGGGCGAATTCACAGATACGCAGTATTTT.

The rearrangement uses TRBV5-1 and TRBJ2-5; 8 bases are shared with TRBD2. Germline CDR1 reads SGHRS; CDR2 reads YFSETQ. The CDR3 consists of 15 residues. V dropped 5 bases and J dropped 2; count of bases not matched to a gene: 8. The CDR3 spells CASRSGGVAQETQYF. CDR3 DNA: TGCGCCAGCAGGAGCGGGGGTGTGGCGCAAGAGACCCAGTACTTC.

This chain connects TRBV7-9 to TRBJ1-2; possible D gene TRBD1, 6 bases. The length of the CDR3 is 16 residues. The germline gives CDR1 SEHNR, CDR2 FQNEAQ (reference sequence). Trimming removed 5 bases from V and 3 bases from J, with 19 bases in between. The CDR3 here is CASSIWTARDYYGYTF. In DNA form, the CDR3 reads TGTGCCAGCAGCATATGGACAGCCAGGGACTACTATGGCTACACCTTC.

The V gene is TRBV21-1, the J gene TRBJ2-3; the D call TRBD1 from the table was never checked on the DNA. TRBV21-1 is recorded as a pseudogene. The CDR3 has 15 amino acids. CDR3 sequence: CASSKETGGTDTQYF. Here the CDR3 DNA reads TGTGCCAGCAGCAAAGAGACAGGGGGCACAGATACGCAGTATTTT.

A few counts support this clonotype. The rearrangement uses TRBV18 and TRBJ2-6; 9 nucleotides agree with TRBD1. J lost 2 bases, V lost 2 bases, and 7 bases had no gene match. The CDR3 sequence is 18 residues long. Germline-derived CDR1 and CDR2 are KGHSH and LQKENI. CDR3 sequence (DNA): TGTGCCAGCTCACCAAGGGGACAGGGAAGGACTGGGGCCAACGTCCTGACTTTC. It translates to CASSPRGQGRTGANVLTF. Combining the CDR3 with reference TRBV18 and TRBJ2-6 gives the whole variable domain NAGVMQNPRHLVRRRGQEARLRCSPMKGHSHVYWYRQLPEEGLKFMVYLQKENIIDESGMPKERFSAEFPKEGPSILRIQQVVRGDSAAYFCASSPRGQGRTGANVLTFGAGSRLTVL.

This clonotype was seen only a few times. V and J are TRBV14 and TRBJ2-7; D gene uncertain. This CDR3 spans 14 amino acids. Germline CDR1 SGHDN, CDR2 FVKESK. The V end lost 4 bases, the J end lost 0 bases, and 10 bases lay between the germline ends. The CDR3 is CASSLSHSSYEQYF. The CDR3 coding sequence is TGTGCCAGCAGCCTCTCCCATAGCTCCTACGAGCAGTACTTC.

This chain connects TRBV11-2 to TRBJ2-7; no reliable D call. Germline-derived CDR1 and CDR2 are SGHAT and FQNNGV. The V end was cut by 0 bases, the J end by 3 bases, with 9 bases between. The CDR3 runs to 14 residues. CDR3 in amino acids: CASSLDLQYYEQYF. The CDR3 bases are TGTGCCAGCAGCTTAGATCTGCAGTACTACGAGCAGTACTTC.

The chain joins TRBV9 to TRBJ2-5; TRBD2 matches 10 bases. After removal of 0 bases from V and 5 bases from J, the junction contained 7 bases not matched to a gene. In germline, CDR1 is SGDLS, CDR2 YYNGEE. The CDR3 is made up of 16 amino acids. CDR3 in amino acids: CASSVASGRVRETQYF. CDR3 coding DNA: TGTGCCAGCAGCGTAGCCAGCGGGAGGGTCAGGGAGACCCAGTACTTC.

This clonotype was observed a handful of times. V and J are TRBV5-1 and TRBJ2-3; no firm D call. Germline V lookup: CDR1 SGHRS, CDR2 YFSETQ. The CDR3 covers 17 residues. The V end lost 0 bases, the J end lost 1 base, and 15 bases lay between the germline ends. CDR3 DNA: TGCGCCAGCAGCTTGGTAATAAGAGAAAGTGGCACAGATACGCAGTATTTT. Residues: CASSLVIRESGTDTQYF.

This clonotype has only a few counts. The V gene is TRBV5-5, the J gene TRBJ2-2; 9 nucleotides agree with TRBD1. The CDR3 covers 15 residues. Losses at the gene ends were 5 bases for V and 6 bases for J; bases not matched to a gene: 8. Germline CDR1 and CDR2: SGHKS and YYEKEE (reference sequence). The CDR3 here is CASSSGTGKPGELFF. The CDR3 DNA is TGTGCCAGCAGTTCCGGGACAGGGAAGCCCGGGGAGCTGTTTTTT. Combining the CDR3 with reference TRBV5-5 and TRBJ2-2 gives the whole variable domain DAGVTQSPTHLIKTRGQQVTLRCSPISGHKSVSWYQQVLGQGPQFIFQYYEKEERGRGNFPDRFSARQFPNYSSELNVNALLLGDSALYLCASSSGTGKPGELFFGEGSRLTVL.

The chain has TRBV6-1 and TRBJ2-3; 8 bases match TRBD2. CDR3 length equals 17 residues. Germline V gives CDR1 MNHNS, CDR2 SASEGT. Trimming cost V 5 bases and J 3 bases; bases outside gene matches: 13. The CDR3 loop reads CASSPTRGGGGTDTQYF. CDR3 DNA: TGTGCCAGCAGTCCCACCCGGGGGGGAGGGGGGACAGATACGCAGTATTTT.

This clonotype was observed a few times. The CDR3 DNA sequence: TGTGCCACCAGCAGAGCTAGGACGGAGGATCCCTATGGCTACACCTTC. As protein: CATSRARTEDPYGYTF. This chain connects TRBV15 to TRBJ1-2, with unresolved D. V was clipped by 1 base and J by 4 bases, with 16 bases between them. Germline V gene data show CDR1 as LNHNV and CDR2 as YYDKDF (reference sequence). This CDR3 is 16 amino acids long.

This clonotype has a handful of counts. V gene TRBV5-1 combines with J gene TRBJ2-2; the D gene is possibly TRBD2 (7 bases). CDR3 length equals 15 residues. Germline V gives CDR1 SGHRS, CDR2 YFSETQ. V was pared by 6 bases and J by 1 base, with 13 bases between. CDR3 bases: TGCGCCAGCAATCGCGGGGGCATGAACACCGGGGAGCTGTTTTTT. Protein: CASNRGGMNTGELFF.